This is a list of T cell receptor beta chains from one sample in a study of T cell responses to AZD1222 COVID-19 vaccine. Produced via immunoSEQ multiplex PCR; TCRdb's table is partial and in-frame only. The table has about 68,000 clones, approximately 91% seen once; the top ten hold roughly 7.3%. The sample in question was peripheral blood, obtained on day 0 of AZD1222 vaccination. These TCRs come from an adult in good health. Each CDR3 is given without its conserved first and last residue. Fields, in order: V gene, CDR3 protein.

TRBV30	AWSVLGLGYT
TRBV19	ARKSGLAGVTQY
TRBV19	ASSIGTANTEAF
TRBV28	ASSPGDGEETQY
TRBV5-1	ASSLGIGGRGGDTQY
TRBV19	ASSFLTSANTEAF
TRBV7-2	ASSMGQGGHGELF
TRBV15	ATSSEDTGRIYYGYT
TRBV7-2	ASSLAGTSGRGRLYNEQF
TRBV2	ASAWRGEGAGGYT
TRBV6-2/TRBV6-3	ASSYSGLAGGSSYNEQF
TRBV28	ASSSILAGAGNEQF
TRBV2	ASSEALGGDYEQY
TRBV27	ASSSRDRVNNEQF
TRBV18	ASSPPSIQNTGELF
TRBV5-1	ASSYGQGAGETQY
TRBV7-9	ASSSGTLGVVETQY